Listed below are T cell receptor beta chains from one sample, sequenced in a study of cytomegalovirus exposure and HLA in healthy donors. TCRdb's table, derived via immunoSEQ multiplex PCR, lists solely in-frame clones and lacks some. The table includes about 78,000 clones, around 58% detected once. Sequencing was performed on PBMCs. These receptors were obtained from a young man in good health and CMV-seropositive. Each CDR3 is given with its conserved first and last residue. D genes are given only for firm matches. Rows may omit the clone size; those that give it use once, few, many or a size class.

V gene	J gene	clone size	D gene	CDR3 protein	CDR3 DNA
TRBV20-1	TRBJ2-3	-	-	CSATRADTQYF	TGCAGTGCTACGCGCGCAGATACGCAGTATTTT
TRBV7-2	TRBJ2-6	-	TRBD2	CASSDGLAGAPGANVLTF	TGTGCCAGCAGTGACGGACTAGCGGGAGCTCCTGGGGCCAACGTCCTGACTTTC
TRBV7-9	TRBJ2-1	-	TRBD2	CASSFPGTSAYNEQFF	TGTGCCAGCAGCTTCCCCGGGACTAGCGCCTACAATGAGCAGTTCTTC
TRBV29-1	TRBJ2-5	-	-	CSALRGGGEETQYF	TGCAGCGCGCTCCGAGGGGGGGGCGAAGAGACCCAGTACTTC
TRBV28	TRBJ2-3	-	TRBD2	CASSHRTSGGTDTQYF	TGTGCCAGCAGTCATCGGACTAGCGGGGGGACAGATACGCAGTATTTT
TRBV28	TRBJ2-7	-	-	CASRGRYEQYF	TGTGCCAGCCGCGGCAGATACGAGCAGTACTTC
TRBV28	TRBJ1-2	few	-	CASSASGGPYGYTF	TGTGCCAGCAGCGCCTCGGGGGGGCCCTATGGCTACACCTTC
TRBV6-5	TRBJ1-2	-	TRBD1	CASKEPAGGDEGYTF	TGTGCCAGCAAAGAACCTGCAGGGGGTGATGAAGGCTACACCTTC
TRBV7-9	TRBJ2-1	-	TRBD2	CASSLTSGPYNEQFF	TGTGCCAGCAGCCTGACTAGCGGCCCCTACAATGAGCAGTTCTTC
TRBV25-1	TRBJ2-1	few	TRBD2	CASTVAGESYNEQFF	TGTGCCAGCACGGTAGCGGGAGAAAGCTACAATGAGCAGTTCTTC
TRBV2	TRBJ2-5	once	-	CASKGLVETQYF	TGTGCCAGCAAGGGGTTAGTTGAGACCCAGTACTTC
TRBV6-5	TRBJ2-7	-	-	CASSIGRGSYEQYF	TGTGCCAGCAGCATCGGGCGGGGCTCCTACGAGCAGTACTTC
TRBV28	TRBJ2-2	-	-	CASRRRSGELFF	TGTGCCAGCAGACGGAGGTCCGGGGAGCTGTTTTTT
TRBV5-1	TRBJ1-4	-	TRBD1	CASSSLTGALSTNEKLFF	TGCGCCAGCAGCTCCCTGACAGGGGCCCTTTCAACTAATGAAAAACTGTTTTTT
TRBV7-9	TRBJ1-2	few	-	CASSLGAYGYTF	TGTGCCAGCAGCTTAGGCGCTTATGGCTACACCTTC
TRBV7-7	TRBJ2-1	-	-	CASSLETGRGEQFF	TGTGCCAGCAGCTTAGAGACAGGGCGGGGTGAGCAGTTCTTC
TRBV6-4	TRBJ1-2	-	-	CASSDGAGLYGYTF	TGTGCCAGCAGTGACGGGGCAGGGCTGTATGGCTACACCTTC
TRBV2	TRBJ1-6	-	-	CASSLEGSSYNSPLHF	TGTGCCAGCAGCCTAGAGGGAAGCTCCTATAATTCACCCCTCCACTTT
TRBV19	TRBJ2-7	-	-	CASSRGSYEQYF	TGTGCCAGTAGTCGGGGGTCCTACGAGCAGTACTTC
TRBV11-2	TRBJ1-3	-	-	CASSLRPPGTSGNTIYF	TGTGCCAGCAGCTTACGCCCCCCCGGGACATCGGGAAACACCATATATTTT
TRBV7-2	TRBJ1-2	-	TRBD1	CASSLGQGAGGYGYTF	TGTGCCAGCAGCTTAGGACAGGGGGCTGGAGGTTATGGCTACACCTTC
TRBV7-2	TRBJ2-5	-	-	CASSLGVANSVETQYF	TGTGCCAGCAGCTTAGGGGTAGCGAACAGTGTAGAGACCCAGTACTTC
TRBV5-4	TRBJ1-2	few	TRBD1	CAISEIGTGTGYTF	TGTGCCATCTCCGAGATAGGGACAGGGACTGGCTACACCTTC
TRBV4-1	TRBJ2-7	-	TRBD2	CASSQGGGRNYEQYF	TGCGCCAGCAGCCAAGGCGGGGGTCGAAATTACGAGCAGTACTTC
TRBV19	TRBJ2-7	-	-	CASSIETGSYEQYF	TGTGCCAGTAGTATTGAAACAGGCTCCTACGAGCAGTACTTC
TRBV5-6	TRBJ2-3	-	TRBD1	CASSSWTGSDTQYF	TGTGCCAGCAGCTCCTGGACAGGGTCCGATACGCAGTATTTT
TRBV7-9	TRBJ2-3	-	-	CASSELNSKQDTQYF	TGTGCCAGCAGCGAACTTAACAGTAAACAAGATACGCAGTATTTT
TRBV7-3	TRBJ2-2	-	-	CASSLDGQAGELFF	TGTGCCAGCAGCTTAGACGGCCAGGCCGGGGAGCTGTTTTTT
TRBV28	TRBJ2-5	-	TRBD1	CASSTGDRKTQYF	TGTGCCAGCAGTACAGGGGATAGGAAGACCCAGTACTTC
TRBV5-6	TRBJ1-4	-	-	CASSLVPARGEKLFF	TGTGCCAGCAGCTTGGTCCCCGCACGGGGTGAAAAACTGTTTTTT
TRBV30	TRBJ2-1	-	TRBD1	CAWSVHGTGRNEQFF	TGTGCCTGGAGTGTACACGGGACAGGGCGAAATGAGCAGTTCTTC
TRBV7-3	TRBJ2-5	few	TRBD2	CASSLTSGAQETQYF	TGTGCCAGCAGCTTGACTAGCGGGGCTCAAGAGACCCAGTACTTC
TRBV18	TRBJ2-1	once	TRBD2	CASSGGLAGDNEQFF	TGTGCCAGCTCCGGGGGACTAGCGGGAGACAATGAGCAGTTCTTC
TRBV4-1	TRBJ2-2	-	TRBD1	CASSQGTGTGELFF	TGCGCCAGCAGCCAAGGGACAGGGACCGGGGAGCTGTTTTTT
TRBV7-9	TRBJ1-2	once	TRBD1	CASSFDRGLEGYTF	TGTGCCAGCAGCTTTGACAGGGGGTTAGAAGGCTACACCTTC
TRBV12-5	TRBJ2-3	-	TRBD1	CASGLAQGDTLSTDTQYF	TGTGCTAGTGGTTTGGCCCAGGGGGATACACTTAGCACAGATACGCAGTATTTT
TRBV2	TRBJ2-2	few	-	CASTPESTGELFF	TGTGCCAGCACCCCCGAGAGCACCGGGGAGCTGTTTTTT
TRBV6-1	TRBJ2-7	-	-	CASIERYRVEQYF	TGTGCCAGCATTGAAAGATACAGGGTCGAGCAGTACTTC
TRBV12-2	TRBJ2-7	once	-	CASRSGIGSGEYF	TGTGCAAGTCGCTCCGGGATCGGGTCGGGGGAGTACTTC
TRBV11-2	TRBJ2-7	-	-	CASSLSGSPYEQYF	TGTGCCAGCAGCTTAAGTGGGAGTCCCTACGAGCAGTACTTC
TRBV30	TRBJ1-1	-	TRBD1	CAWVNRGHTEAFF	TGTGCCTGGGTTAACAGGGGGCACACTGAAGCTTTCTTT
TRBV11-3	TRBJ2-3	few	-	CASSLAGADTQYF	TGTGCCAGCAGCTTAGCGGGGGCAGATACGCAGTATTTT
TRBV4-3	TRBJ2-7	-	TRBD1	CASSQDTGVPYEQYF	TGCGCCAGCAGCCAAGATACAGGGGTTCCCTACGAGCAGTACTTC
TRBV28	TRBJ2-2	few	TRBD2	CASSWWGLAGGPGELFF	TGTGCCAGCAGTTGGTGGGGGCTCGCGGGGGGGCCCGGGGAGCTGTTTTTT
TRBV11-3	TRBJ2-7	-	-	CASSPQGLGGLGPYEQYF	TGTGCCAGCAGCCCACAGGGTCTCGGAGGTTTAGGCCCCTACGAGCAGTACTTC
TRBV6-1	TRBJ2-5	few	TRBD2	CASRTSGEETQYF	TGTGCCAGCAGAACTAGCGGGGAAGAGACCCAGTACTTC
TRBV6-1	TRBJ2-1	-	-	CASSELLDSRQFF	TGTGCCAGCAGTGAACTCCTGGACAGCCGGCAGTTCTTC
TRBV27	TRBJ2-1	once	TRBD2	CASSLSGSGVNEQFF	TGTGCCAGCAGTCTCTCGGGTAGCGGGGTCAATGAGCAGTTCTTC
TRBV6-5	TRBJ1-1	few	-	CASRDRNTEAFF	TGTGCCAGCAGGGACAGAAACACTGAAGCTTTCTTT
TRBV29-1	TRBJ2-1	-	-	CSVEGGHRVASSYNEQFF	TGCAGCGTTGAGGGGGGGCACAGGGTGGCGTCCTCCTACAATGAGCAGTTCTTC
TRBV6-4	TRBJ2-2	once	-	CASSDSGGSYNTGELFF	TGTGCCAGCAGTGACTCGGGGGGAAGTTATAACACCGGGGAGCTGTTTTTT
TRBV27	TRBJ2-7	-	TRBD2	CASRPTGGYYEQYF	TGTGCCAGCAGGCCGACGGGGGGGTACTACGAGCAGTACTTC
TRBV7-8	TRBJ2-7	-	TRBD1	CASSSGTVSSYEQYF	TGTGCCAGCAGCTCCGGGACAGTTAGCTCCTACGAGCAGTACTTC
TRBV30	TRBJ2-7	-	-	CACAPPSTVAQYF	TGTGCCTGTGCCCCCCCCTCCACCGTGGCGCAGTACTTC
TRBV6-4	TRBJ2-1	-	TRBD1	CASSEGQSTSNEQFF	TGTGCCAGCAGTGAGGGACAGTCCACCAGCAATGAGCAGTTCTTC
TRBV27	TRBJ1-4	-	-	CASSLDSLNEKLFF	TGTGCCAGCAGTTTGGACAGCCTTAATGAAAAACTGTTTTTT
TRBV12-5	TRBJ2-7	few	TRBD2	CASGLVSISRGVYYEQYF	TGTGCTAGTGGTTTGGTATCAATTTCGCGGGGGGTCTACTACGAGCAGTACTTC